This T cell receptor (beta chain) came from a study of radiotherapy plus CTLA-4 blockade in lung cancer. Libraries were prepared by immunoSEQ multiplex PCR; TCRdb keeps only in-frame clonotypes and omits some of them. The table has about 51,000 clones, around 79% seen once; the top ten hold 7.5% to 9.5%. General study findings and limits: Together with interferon-beta, which increased in serum after radiation, early dynamic changes in blood T cell clones were reportedly the best predictors of response.

V dropped 5 bases and J dropped 0 bases, with 14 bases sitting between them. CDR3 length equals 16 residues. CDR1 and CDR2 from the germline V gene are SGHTA and FQGNSA. With respect to this clone: As yet, its antigen is unknown.

Sample: peripheral blood, taken from a patient treated with radiotherapy plus ipilimumab. This sequence originates from a human donor with non-small cell lung cancer who had a complete response to radiotherapy plus ipilimumab. The gene calls are TRBV7-2 and TRBJ2-4; D is unclear. The CDR3 region is CASSPEKALAKNIQYF. The CDR3 DNA is TGTGCCAGCAGCCCCGAGAAAGCACTAGCCAAAAACATTCAGTACTTC.